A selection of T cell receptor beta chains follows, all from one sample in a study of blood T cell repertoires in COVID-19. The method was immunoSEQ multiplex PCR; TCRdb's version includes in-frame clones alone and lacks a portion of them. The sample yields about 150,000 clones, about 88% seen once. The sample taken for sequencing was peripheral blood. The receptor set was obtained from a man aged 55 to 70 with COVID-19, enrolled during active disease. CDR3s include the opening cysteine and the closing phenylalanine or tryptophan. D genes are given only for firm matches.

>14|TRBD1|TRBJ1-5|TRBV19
CASSRTGRNQPQHF
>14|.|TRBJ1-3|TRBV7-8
CASSLEGVRNTIYF
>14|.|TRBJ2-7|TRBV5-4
CASSLHDRPYEQYF
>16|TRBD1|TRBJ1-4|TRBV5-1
CASRANTGVANEKLFF
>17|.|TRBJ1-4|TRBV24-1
CATSESSGIGTNEKLFF
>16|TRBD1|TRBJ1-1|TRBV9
CASSVGMRTGEFEAFF
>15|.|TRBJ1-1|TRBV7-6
CASSLAAQGSTEAFF
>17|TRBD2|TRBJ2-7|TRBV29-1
CSVVGGTSGRSTYEQYF
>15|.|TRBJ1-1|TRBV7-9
CASSLARAQNTEAFF
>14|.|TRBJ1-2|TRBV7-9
CASSLGAVNYGYTF
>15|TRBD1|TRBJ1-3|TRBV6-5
CASSLAAGGGNTIYF
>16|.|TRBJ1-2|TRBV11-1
CASSPRQVSPLADYTF
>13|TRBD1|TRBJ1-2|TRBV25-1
CASGGQGMRGYTF
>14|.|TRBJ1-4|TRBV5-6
CASSLRQGSEKLFF
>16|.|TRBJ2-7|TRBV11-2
CASSPLGAEDSYEQYF
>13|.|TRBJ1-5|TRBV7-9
CASSPSVDQPQHF
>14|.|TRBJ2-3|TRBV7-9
CASSSGLLTDTQYF
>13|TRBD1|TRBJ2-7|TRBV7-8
CASSWDRVNEQYF
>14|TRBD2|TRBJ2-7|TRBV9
CASSRTSGNYEQYF
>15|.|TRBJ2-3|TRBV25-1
CASSESRLLTDTQYF
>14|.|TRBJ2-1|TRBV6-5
CASRTGFSYNEQFF
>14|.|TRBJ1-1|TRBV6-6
CASSYVGGGTEAFF
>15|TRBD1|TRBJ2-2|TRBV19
CASSMGQGPTGELFF
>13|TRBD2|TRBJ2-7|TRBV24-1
CATSDGGVDEQYF
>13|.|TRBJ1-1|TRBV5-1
CASSSRTVAEAFF
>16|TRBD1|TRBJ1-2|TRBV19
CASSMTLTGGHDGYTF
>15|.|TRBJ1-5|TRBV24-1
CATSDRGFGNQPQHF
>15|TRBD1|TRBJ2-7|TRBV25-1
CASSADRGRSYEQYF
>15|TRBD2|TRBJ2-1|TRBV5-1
CASSLGLASYNEQFF
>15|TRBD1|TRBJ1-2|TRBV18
CASSPQGLGGDGYTF
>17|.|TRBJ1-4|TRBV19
CASSIGPRGGGGEKLFF
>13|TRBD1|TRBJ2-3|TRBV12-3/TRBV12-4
CASSLRGPDTQYF
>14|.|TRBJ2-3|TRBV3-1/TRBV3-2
CASSQRSGTDTQYF
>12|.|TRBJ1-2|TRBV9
CASSQGGDGYTF
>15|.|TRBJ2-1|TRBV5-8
CASSPTGQGRNEQFF
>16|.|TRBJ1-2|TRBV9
CASSVGIEPRPDGYTF
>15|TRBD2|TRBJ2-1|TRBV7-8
CASSRTGTRNSEQFF
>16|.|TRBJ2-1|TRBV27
CASSSLPRSSYNEQFF
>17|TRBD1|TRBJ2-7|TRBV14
CASSHWAGTGTPYEQYF
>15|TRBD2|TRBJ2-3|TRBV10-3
CAIGTSGGASHTQYF
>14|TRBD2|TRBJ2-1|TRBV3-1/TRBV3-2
CASSQPSGGRGQFF
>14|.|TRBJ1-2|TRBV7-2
CASSLEAGLYGYTF
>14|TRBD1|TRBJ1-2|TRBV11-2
CASGKPDRTYGYTF